Shown below are 12 T cell receptor beta chains from a single sample sequenced in a study of CD8 T cells in ankylosing spondylitis. Study outcomes and limitations: Among TCR beta sequences, a motif of eight or nine highly homologous variants appeared characteristic of ankylosing spondylitis blood.

The antigens these receptors bind are not known. One entry per CDR3 protein results from TCRdb running MiXCR on the 5' RACE reads. The table shows 800,000 to 900,000 distinct CDR3 sequences, with approximately 12% occurring only once. Specimen: blood, either unsorted or a sorted T cell fraction (not recorded which). Receptors originate from a male donor with ankylosing spondylitis.

The sample holds many counts of this clonotype. The chain uses TRBV12-3 or TRBV12-4 and TRBJ2-7; D is uncertain. This CDR3 spans 11 amino acids. V was clipped by 2 bases and J by 12 bases, with 11 bases between them. CDR3 sequence: CASSLNGPLYF. CDR3 coding DNA: TGTGCCAGCAGTTTAAATGGACCTTTGTACTTC.

Only a few counts were recorded for this clonotype. The rearrangement joins TRBV9 to TRBJ2-5; the D gene is possibly TRBD2 (8 bases). The germline V gene has CDR1 SGDLS and CDR2 YYNGEE. The CDR3 is 17 amino acids. The V gene lost 2 bases and the J gene lost 3 bases, with 20 bases spanning the gap. Written as DNA, the CDR3 is TGTGCCAGCAGCGTCAGCACGGGAGGGGGCTGGGAAGAGACCCAGTACTTC. Translated, it gives CASSVSTGGGWEETQYF.

The V and J genes are TRBV6-1 and TRBJ2-3; 10 bases agree with TRBD2. The CDR3 has 15 amino acids. Germline V lookup: CDR1 MNHNS, CDR2 SASEGT. The V gene end was trimmed by 7 bases and the J gene end by 0 bases; junction bases not matched to a gene: 4. The CDR3 reads CASKRTSGSTDTQYF. In DNA, the CDR3 is TGTGCCAGCAAGAGGACTAGCGGTAGCACAGATACGCAGTATTTT.

This chain links TRBV6-1 with TRBJ2-5; 11 bases fit TRBD1. Germline CDR1 reads MNHNS; CDR2 reads SASEGT. The CDR3 loop spans 15 amino acids. The J segment lost 4 bases and the V segment lost 6 bases, leaving 7 bases of the junction unmatched. The CDR3 protein is CASRPGQGGGETQYF. The CDR3, as DNA: TGTGCCAGCAGGCCGGGACAGGGGGGCGGAGAGACCCAGTACTTC.

The chain employs TRBV3-1 and TRBJ2-7; D is ambiguous. CDR1 LGHDT and CDR2 YNNKEL come from the germline V gene (reference sequence). The V and J ends lost 2 bases and 4 bases respectively, with 18 bases between them. The CDR3 is 16 residues long. Written as DNA, the CDR3 is TGTGCCAGCAGCCAACTCACAGTCCTTACTCCTTACGAGCAGTACTTC. Translating gives CASSQLTVLTPYEQYF.

The genes are TRBV20-1 and TRBJ2-1; D is uncertain. Germline V gives CDR1 DFQATT, CDR2 SNEGSKA (reference sequence). The CDR3 loop spans 13 amino acids. V was pared by 6 bases and J by 4 bases, with 13 bases between. The CDR3 region has the DNA TGCAGTGCAAGCACGGTGATTTACAATGAGCAGTTCTTC. It codes for CSASTVIYNEQFF.

J is TRBJ1-5 and V is TRBV7-8; no firm D call. V lost 5 bases to trimming and J lost 4 bases, with 12 bases between them. The germline CDR1 and CDR2 sequences are SGHVS and FQNEAQ. This CDR3 spans 14 amino acids. CDR3 sequence: CASSHGRNNQPQHF. CDR3 bases: TGTGCCAGCAGCCACGGGAGAAATAATCAGCCCCAGCATTTT.

This clonotype was found a few times. The chain recombines TRBV4-1 with TRBJ1-2; the D gene is possibly TRBD1 (5 bases). Per germline, CDR1 MGHRA and CDR2 YSYEKL. This CDR3 has 15 residues. Trimming cost V 8 bases and J 3 bases, with 19 bases left between them. This CDR3 is CASSLVEGSDYGYTF. The CDR3 DNA reads TGCGCCAGCTCCCTAGTCGAGGGGAGTGACTATGGCTACACCTTC.

This clonotype was counted once. A read error may explain this, as a much larger clone is one base away. As the CDR3 is not closed by the conserved phenylalanine or tryptophan, this likely results from a read error. CDR3 sequence: CSANRVEEKLFS. The CDR3 DNA sequence: TGCAGTGCGAACAGGGTTGAAGAAAAACTGTTTTCT. This sequence joins TRBV20-1 and TRBJ1-4; TRBD1 might be the D (6 bases). Between the trimmed V and J ends, which lost 6 bases and 8 bases, there was a span of 13 bases. Germline-derived CDR1 and CDR2 are DFQATT and SNEGSKA (reference sequence). CDR3 length equals 12 residues.

There are many counts of this clonotype. V and J are TRBV12-3 or TRBV12-4 and TRBJ1-1, with D unclear. The CDR3 consists of 12 residues. Trimming took 6 bases from V and 3 from J, leaving 8 bases between them. Written as DNA, the CDR3 is TGTGCCAGCAGGGGAGGATACACTGAAGCTTTCTTT. Amino acid sequence: CASRGGYTEAFF.

This clonotype was detected ten times or more. The chain combines TRBV28 with TRBJ1-1; 7 bases fit TRBD1. The germline V gene encodes CDR1 MDHEN and CDR2 SYDVKM. The CDR3 loop spans 17 amino acids. V dropped 8 bases and J dropped 3; count of bases not matched to a gene: 18. CDR3 in amino acids: CASLSTRGTARDTEAFF. The CDR3 DNA reads as TGTGCCAGCTTATCCACCCGAGGGACAGCCCGTGACACTGAAGCTTTCTTT.

This clonotype was detected ten times or more. The chain joins TRBV29-1 to TRBJ1-1, with D possibly matching TRBD1 (6 bases). Germline V gene sequence: CDR1 SQVTM, CDR2 ANQGSEA. The CDR3 totals 12 residues. The ends were cut back, 4 bases at V and 11 bases at J, with 17 bases in the middle. CDR3 coding DNA: TGCAGCGTTGCTGGGCAGGGGAATGGGGCTTTCTTT. Its translation is CSVAGQGNGAFF.